Below, 7 T cell receptor beta chains from the same sample are listed, as sequenced in a study of T cells in tuberculosis. The assay was immunoSEQ multiplex PCR, and TCRdb's table has in-frame clones only and misses some. The data hold more than 45,000 clones, with approximately 91% observed a single time. Cells were sorted from thawed PBMC rested overnight and stained with GMM-loaded CD1B tetramer, viability dye and anti-CD3. The lipid loaded on the CD1B tetramers was C32 glucose monomycolate from Rhodococcus equi. Sequences were obtained from CD1b-GMM tetramer-negative cells sorted from PBMCs. The receptors here all came from an adult woman with latent tuberculosis.

This clone was detected only a few times. V and J are TRBV7-2 and TRBJ1-6, with a possible D match to TRBD1 (5 bases). Per the germline V gene, CDR1 is SGHTA and CDR2 is FQGNSA. V was cut by 8 bases and J by 8 bases, with 19 bases left in between. The CDR3 has 15 amino acids. The CDR3 DNA follows: TGTGCCAGCCGGCGGGGAGGGACTATCGATTCACCCCTCCACTTT. Protein: CASRRGGTIDSPLHF.

The chain employs TRBV5-1 and TRBJ2-2, with 14 positions matching TRBD2. Germline V gene lookup returns CDR1 SGHRS and CDR2 YFSETQ. CDR3 length equals 19 residues. V was pared by 0 bases and J by 3 bases, with 7 bases of the junction left unmatched. The CDR3 nucleotides are TGCGCCAGCAGCTTGGTGGCGACTAGCGGGGGGGCCTACACCGGGGAGCTGTTTTTT. It codes for CASSLVATSGGAYTGELFF.

V and J are TRBV18 and TRBJ1-2; D ambiguous. The V end was cut by 2 bases, the J end by 6 bases, with 10 bases between. The CDR3 length is 13 residues. Germline V lookup: CDR1 KGHSH, CDR2 LQKENI. CDR3 bases: TGTGCCAGCTCACCATCGAACGGGAATGGCTACACCTTC. Encoded protein: CASSPSNGNGYTF.

The V and J genes are TRBV10-3 and TRBJ2-3, with TRBD2 identical over 11 bases. The trim removed 10 bases at V and 3 bases at J, leaving 9 bases unmatched. CDR1 and CDR2 (germline): ENHRY, SYGVKD. This CDR3 spans 15 amino acids. CDR3 region: CATHLAGGFTDTQYF. In DNA, the CDR3 is TGTGCCACCCACCTAGCGGGAGGCTTTACAGATACGCAGTATTTT.

The chain is built from TRBV28 and TRBJ1-3, with 7 bases aligning to TRBD1. The J segment lost 8 bases and the V segment lost 6 bases, leaving 10 bases of the junction unmatched. The CDR3 spans 14 residues. Germline CDR1 MDHEN, CDR2 SYDVKM. The CDR3 sequence is CASSPADREDTIYF. The CDR3 DNA reads TGTGCCAGCAGCCCCGCAGACAGGGAGGACACCATATATTTT.

The sample holds a few counts of this clone. V is TRBV2 and J is TRBJ1-5; 11 bases align to TRBD1. The CDR3 length is 14 residues. Germline V gives CDR1 SNHLY, CDR2 FYNNEI. The ends lost 7 bases at V and 7 bases at J; junction bases unmatched: 6. CDR3 bases: TGTGCCAGCACCGGACAGGGGGCACGACAGCCCCAGCATTTT. Protein sequence: CASTGQGARQPQHF. The variable domain in full, with the rest retrieved from reference TRBV2 and TRBJ1-5, is EPEVTQTPSHQVTQMGQEVILRCVPISNHLYFYWYRQILGQKVEFLVSFYNNEISEKSEIFDDQFSVERPDGSNFTLKIRSTKLEDSAMYFCASTGQGARQPQHFGDGTRLSIL.

The table lists this clone with a few counts. The V call is TRBV7-9, the J call TRBJ2-7; tentative D call: TRBD2 (5 bases). Germline V lookup: CDR1 SEHNR, CDR2 FQNEAQ (reference sequence). The CDR3 has 12 amino acids. With 6 bases removed from V and 5 bases from J, the gap between germline ends came to 11 bases. The CDR3 spells CASRRAVDEQYF. CDR3 DNA: TGTGCCAGCAGGAGGGCCGTCGACGAGCAGTACTTC. Combining the CDR3 with reference TRBV7-9 and TRBJ2-7 gives the whole variable domain DTGVSQNPRHKITKRGQNVTFRCDPISEHNRLYWYRQTLGQGPEFLTYFQNEAQLEKSRLLSDRFSAERPKGSFSTLEIQRTEQGDSAMYLCASRRAVDEQYFGPGTRLTVT.